The sequence of this T cell receptor (beta chain) was determined in a study of T cells after yellow fever vaccination. General study findings and limits: High-abundance clonotypes from the bulk population could contaminate FACS-sorted repertoires.

TCRdb itself ran the 5' RACE reads through MiXCR, one entry per CDR3 protein. The data hold hundreds of thousands of distinct CDR3 sequences, with over 9% observed a single time. About this clonotype: Its antigen is undetermined.

J gave up 7 bases and V 5 bases, and 6 bases lay outside the gene matches. CDR1 and CDR2 (germline): KGHSH, LQKENI. The CDR3 is 16 residues long. This clonotype originated in a man under 40 who received the YFV17D yellow fever vaccine. The chain links TRBV18 to TRBJ2-3, with 16 bases that match TRBD2. The specimen was PBMCs, collected on the day of the yellow fever booster vaccination. CDR3 sequence reads: CASSSGLAGGPNTQYF. CDR3 nucleotide sequence: TGTGCCAGCTCATCGGGACTAGCGGGAGGGCCAAATACGCAGTATTTT.